This T cell receptor beta chain was captured in a study of shared clonotypes between healthy human individuals. Study conclusions and caveats: Against clonotypes common to all four donors, non-shared ones had lower generation probabilities.

The genomic DNA of each subset was split evenly across several immunoSEQ plates. Method: immunoSEQ multiplex PCR; TCRdb's copy keeps in-frame clones and lacks some. Altogether roughly 1,000,000 clones are present, 75% to 80% being singletons, with the ten largest covering 0.55% to 0.7%. Notes on this clone: Its antigen is unknown.

CDR1 and CDR2 (germline): LGHNA, YNFKEQ. V shed 1 base and J 7 bases; nucleotides not matched to a gene: 6. CDR3 length: 14 residues. The TCR comes from a man between 18 and 35 years old in good health. Some clones in this sample may be carry-over from other donors' samples. The genes are TRBV4-2 and TRBJ1-1, with 7 bases aligning to TRBD1. Source material: memory CD4+ T cells from PBMCs. The subset denotes: CD45RA-negative fraction. CDR3 bases: TGTGCCAGCAGCCAAGCGGCACAGGGGTATGAAGCTTTCTTT. It encodes CASSQAAQGYEAFF.